This T cell receptor (beta chain) was sequenced in a study of OX40 agonist ivuxolimab in advanced cancers. Study details: The study gave patients intravenous ivuxolimab at 0.01 to 10 mg/kg every 2 weeks.

Only in-frame clones appear in the TCRdb table, and some are missing; sequencing was by immunoSEQ multiplex PCR. The data contain more than 60,000 clones, around 91% of them singletons. V shed 5 bases and J shed 2 bases, with 14 bases lying between them. Germline CDR1 and CDR2: MNHEY and SMNVEV (reference sequence). This CDR3 has 15 residues. Any history of autoimmune disease or systemic immunosuppression disqualified patients. Collection of blood occurred at baseline, at cycle 4 day 1, and at cycle 7 day 1. The sample here was CD4+ or CD8+ T cells sorted from blood, taken in a trial of the OX40 agonist ivuxolimab. The rearrangement links TRBV27 to TRBJ2-3; tentative D call: TRBD1 (6 bases). The TCR comes from an adult with an advanced solid tumor such as melanoma, head and neck, liver or kidney cancer. The CDR3 region is CASSALRGLTDTQYF. The CDR3 DNA sequence: TGTGCCAGCAGTGCTCTCAGGGGTCTCACAGATACGCAGTATTTT.